These 19 T cell receptor beta chains were sequenced from one sample in a study of cytotoxic CD8 clonotypes in ibrutinib-treated CLL (dated by TCRdb to about 2021). The protocol used for the library was the immunoSEQ multiplex PCR assay. As stored in TCRdb, this immuneACCESS dataset retains in-frame rearrangements with V and J assigned. A fraction of the clones does not appear; measured against another copy, unresolved V genes explain less than half of the discrepancy, and the remainder lacks a known reason. Counted in this sample were 250,000 or so clones; 70% of them appeared once. Approximately 15% of the sample is in the top ten clones. According to the study, the label for this sample's time point signals: approximately 25 months on ibrutinib. This material consisted of PBMCs, taken after 24 months of ibrutinib treatment. The receptors originated from a human donor with chronic lymphocytic leukemia.

The chain couples TRBV19 to TRBJ2-3; 9 bases are shared with TRBD2. With 7 bases clipped from V and 5 bases from J, the junction kept 16 bases outside the gene matches. CDR3 length equals 17 residues. Germline V gene lookup returns CDR1 LNHDA and CDR2 SQIVND (reference sequence). The CDR3 DNA is TGTGCCAGTAAACGGGGTGGCGGGAGGGCCGCTGGAGATACGCAGTATTTT. Its protein product is CASKRGGGRAAGDTQYF. Supplemented by reference TRBV19 and TRBJ2-3, the full variable domain reads DGGITQSPKYLFRKEGQNVTLSCEQNLNHDAMYWYRQDPGQGLRLIYYSQIVNDFQKGDIAEGYSVSREKKESFPLTVTSAQKNPTAFYLCASKRGGGRAAGDTQYFGPGTRLTVL.

The chain couples TRBV30 to TRBJ1-3, with D possibly matching TRBD1 (5 bases). Germline-derived CDR1 and CDR2 are GTSNPN and SVGIG (reference sequence). This CDR3 region has 13 residues. The V gene lost 0 bases and the J gene lost 4 bases, with 7 bases spanning the gap. The CDR3 DNA reads TGTGCCTGGAGTGTGGGACCAGGAAACACCATATATTTT. This sequence encodes CAWSVGPGNTIYF.

The V gene is TRBV15, the J gene TRBJ2-1, with TRBD2 as a possible D gene (6 bases). V was pared by 4 bases and J by 6 bases, with 13 bases between. In germline, CDR1 is LNHNV, CDR2 YYDKDF (reference sequence). The CDR3 covers 14 residues. CDR3 protein: CATSMDYSTNEQFF. CDR3 nucleotide sequence: TGTGCCACCAGCATGGACTATTCCACCAATGAGCAGTTCTTC.

The chain uses TRBV30 and TRBJ1-5; a possible D gene is TRBD1 (6 bases). V was shortened by 0 bases and J by 4 bases, with 19 bases between the two germline ends. Germline CDR1 reads GTSNPN; CDR2 reads SVGIG (reference sequence). The CDR3 contains 17 residues. CDR3 in amino acids: CAWSVAGDIRRNQPQHF. CDR3 DNA sequence: TGTGCCTGGAGTGTGGCAGGGGACATCCGTAGGAATCAGCCCCAGCATTTT. Based on the CDR3 plus reference TRBV30 and TRBJ1-5, the full variable domain is SQTIHQWPATLVQPVGSPLSLECTVEGTSNPNLYWYRQAAGRGLQLLFYSVGIGQISSEVPQNLSASRPQDRQFILSSKKLLLSDSGFYLCAWSVAGDIRRNQPQHFGDGTRLSIL.

The chain recombines TRBV7-9 with TRBJ2-7, with D perhaps being TRBD1 or TRBD2 (5 bases each). V dropped 3 bases and J dropped 3 bases, with 9 bases sitting between them. Germline V lookup: CDR1 SEHNR, CDR2 FQNEAQ (reference sequence). There are 13 residues in the CDR3. The CDR3 sequence is CASSFEGFYEQYF. DNA for the CDR3: TGTGCCAGCAGCTTTGAGGGGTTCTACGAGCAGTACTTC.

The chain combines TRBV9 with TRBJ2-7; 8 bases line up with TRBD2. Looked up from germline, CDR1 is SGDLS and CDR2 is YYNGEE. CDR3 size: 14 residues. Trimming took 8 bases from V and 1 from J; bases not matched to a gene: 8. The CDR3 here is CASTSGSSSYEQYF. In nucleotides, the CDR3 is TGTGCCAGTACAAGCGGGAGTTCATCCTACGAGCAGTACTTC.

This clone turned up a few times. This chain joins TRBV5-4 and TRBJ1-1, with D uncertain. Germline V CDR1 and CDR2: SGHNT, YYREEE (reference sequence). Trimming left V 4 bases short and J 6 bases short, with 10 bases between. CDR3 length: 12 amino acids. CDR3 region: CASSPGRSEAFF. The CDR3 DNA reads TGTGCCAGCAGCCCCGGACGGTCTGAAGCTTTCTTT.

The chain uses TRBV5-1 and TRBJ2-3; 7 nucleotides align to TRBD2. The CDR3 runs 17 residues. CDR1 and CDR2 (germline): SGHRS, YFSETQ. V dropped 5 bases and J dropped 4; count of bases not matched to a gene: 16. This CDR3 reads CASSFGTTPKGPDTQYF. In nucleotides, the CDR3 is TGCGCCAGCAGTTTTGGGACTACCCCTAAGGGGCCAGATACGCAGTATTTT.

This clone was picked up a small number of times. The chain carries TRBV19 and TRBJ1-2; a weak D match, TRBD1 (6 bases). The length of the CDR3 is 17 residues. Germline assignment: CDR1 LNHDA and CDR2 SQIVND (reference sequence). Deletions cut 2 bases from V and 0 bases from J, with 16 bases between. The CDR3 reads CASSISQGREANYGYTF. The DNA for the CDR3 is TGTGCCAGTAGTATATCCCAGGGGCGAGAGGCTAACTATGGCTACACCTTC.

This clone appeared a few times. The chain combines TRBV7-9 with TRBJ1-1, with D unclear. This CDR3 is 11 amino acids long. Per the germline V gene, CDR1 is SEHNR and CDR2 is FQNEAQ (reference sequence). V was shortened by 5 bases and J by 10 bases, with 11 bases between the two germline ends. For the CDR3, the DNA is TGTGCCAGCAGCGAAGGAATGGCAGCTTTCTTT. Amino acids: CASSEGMAAFF.

The CDR3 protein is CASSLPGISETQYF. The CDR3 nucleotides are TGTGCCAGCAGCCTACCGGGGATCTCAGAGACCCAGTACTTC. The genes are TRBV11-3 and TRBJ2-5; weak D call: TRBD2 (5 bases). The CDR3 has 14 amino acids. V dropped 5 bases and J dropped 4 bases, with 14 bases sitting between them. Per germline, CDR1 SGHNT and CDR2 YENEEA.

The CDR3 DNA is TGTGCCAGTAGTAAAAGGTTGGACACAGATACGCAGTATTTT. Encoded protein: CASSKRLDTDTQYF. The rearrangement joins TRBV19 to TRBJ2-3; D is undetermined. Germline V gene data show CDR1 as LNHDA and CDR2 as SQIVND (reference sequence). V was trimmed by 4 bases and J by 2 bases, leaving 10 bases between them. This CDR3 contains 14 residues.

The chain carries TRBV28 and TRBJ2-1, with D perhaps TRBD2 (5 bases). The CDR3 totals 16 residues. CDR1 MDHEN and CDR2 SYDVKM come from the germline V gene. V was pared by 3 bases and J by 0 bases, with 12 bases between. In DNA form, the CDR3 reads TGTGCCAGCAGTTTGAGCGGAGTGAGCTCCTACAATGAGCAGTTCTTC. It yields the protein CASSLSGVSSYNEQFF. Based on the CDR3 plus reference TRBV28 and TRBJ2-1, the full variable domain is DVKVTQSSRYLVKRTGEKVFLECVQDMDHENMFWYRQDPGLGLRLIYFSYDVKMKEKGDIPEGYSVSREKKERFSLILESASTNQTSMYLCASSLSGVSSYNEQFFGPGTRLTVL.

The chain is built from TRBV2 and TRBJ2-7; D possibly corresponds to TRBD2 (6 bases). The germline gives CDR1 SNHLY, CDR2 FYNNEI. This CDR3 spans 14 amino acids. Trimming took 4 bases from V and 2 from J, leaving 12 bases between them. CDR3 protein: CASSVGREAYEQYF. Written as DNA, the CDR3 is TGTGCCAGCAGTGTTGGGCGGGAAGCCTACGAGCAGTACTTC.

The rearrangement uses TRBV7-2 and TRBJ2-7; 9 bases are a match to TRBD2. Germline V gives CDR1 SGHTA, CDR2 FQGNSA. The CDR3 spans 15 residues. V was clipped by 5 bases and J by 3 bases; unmatched bases: 8. In DNA, the CDR3 is TGTGCCAGCAGCCTAAGGCTAGCGGGGAACTACGAGCAGTACTTC. Encoded protein: CASSLRLAGNYEQYF.

The chain recombines TRBV6-1 with TRBJ2-1, with 11 bases aligning to TRBD2. CDR3 length: 15 residues. Unmatched junction bases numbered 9, after V lost 7 bases and J lost 7 bases. Germline loops: CDR1 MNHNS, CDR2 SASEGT. The CDR3 DNA reads TGTGCCAGCACACAAACTAGCGGGAGTAGAAATGAGCAGTTCTTC. The encoded protein is CASTQTSGSRNEQFF.

This sequence joins TRBV5-1 and TRBJ1-1; TRBD1 is a possible D gene (5 bases). Looked up from germline, CDR1 is SGHRS and CDR2 is YFSETQ. V was shortened by 0 bases and J by 1 base, with 10 bases between the two germline ends. This CDR3 has 15 residues. DNA for the CDR3: TGCGCCAGCAGCTTGGGAGGGGTCTCGAACACTGAAGCTTTCTTT. This gives the protein CASSLGGVSNTEAFF. Full variable domain (rest looked up from reference TRBV5-1 and TRBJ1-1): KAGVTQTPRYLIKTRGQQVTLSCSPISGHRSVSWYQQTPGQGLQFLFEYFSETQRNKGNFPGRFSGRQFSNSRSEMNVSTLELGDSALYLCASSLGGVSNTEAFFGQGTRLTVV.

The V and J genes are TRBV29-1 and TRBJ1-4; D perhaps matches TRBD1 (5 bases). This CDR3 spans 13 amino acids. Per germline, CDR1 SQVTM and CDR2 ANQGSEA. The V end was cut by 2 bases, the J end by 4 bases, with 8 bases between. As DNA, the CDR3 is TGCAGCGTTGAACAGGGAAATAATGAAAAACTGTTTTTT. Protein product: CSVEQGNNEKLFF.

The rearrangement links TRBV10-3 to TRBJ2-7; no definite D call. Germline CDR1 is ENHRY and CDR2 is SYGVKD. CDR3 size: 14 residues. V was trimmed by 0 bases and J by 8 bases, leaving 14 bases between them. The CDR3 spells CAISESIKASKQYF. CDR3 coding DNA: TGTGCCATCAGTGAGTCGATAAAAGCGTCGAAGCAGTACTTC.